This T cell receptor beta chain was profiled in a study of blood T cell repertoires in COVID-19. Germline V CDR1 and CDR2: GTSNPN, SVGIG (reference sequence). The CDR3 has 12 amino acids. V shed 3 bases and J shed 4 bases, with 7 bases lying between them. The assay was immunoSEQ multiplex PCR, and TCRdb's table has in-frame clones only and misses some. The table lists some 240,000 clones, about 86% of them singletons. The sample was PBMCs or T cells enriched from blood (not recorded which). The receptor comes from a young man with acute COVID-19. V usage is TRBV30 and J usage is TRBJ2-1; maybe TRBD1 (6 bases). CDR3 sequence reads: CAWSGQYNEQFF. The DNA of the CDR3 is TGTGCCTGGAGCGGACAGTACAATGAGCAGTTCTTC.